These 8 T cell receptor beta chains originate from one sample sequenced in a study of T cell repertoires in cytomegalovirus infection. TCRdb itself ran the reads through MiXCR, one entry per CDR3 protein. The sample has almost 300,000 distinct CDR3 sequences; around 9.6% are singletons. The sequenced sample was PBMCs. The receptor set was obtained from a human donor in good health (CMV status not recorded). Some clones in this sample may be carry-over from other donors' samples.

This clonotype was detected many times. The CDR3 sequence: CASSGRSGKAFF. Written as DNA, the CDR3 is TGTGCCAGCAGCGGGCGGTCCGGGAAAGCTTTCTTT. The V call is TRBV11-3, the J call TRBJ1-1; D is undetermined. The CDR3 has 12 residues. Germline V gene data show CDR1 as SGHNT and CDR2 as YENEEA. The V gene lost 5 bases and the J gene lost 9 bases, with 13 bases spanning the gap.

This clonotype was seen ten or more times. The chain combines TRBV5-1 with TRBJ2-3; D is unclear. The CDR3 runs 12 residues. Germline V lookup: CDR1 SGHRS, CDR2 YFSETQ. The V end lost 4 bases, the J end lost 4 bases, and 7 bases lay between the germline ends. The CDR3 here is CASSPSPDTQYF. CDR3 nucleotides: TGCGCCAGCAGCCCTTCCCCAGATACGCAGTATTTT.

This clonotype was recorded at least ten times. The chain is built from TRBV7-2 and TRBJ2-3; D possibly corresponds to TRBD1 (5 bases). Trimming took off 4 bases at V and 5 bases at J, with 10 bases between the two ends. Germline V lookup: CDR1 SGHTA, CDR2 FQGNSA. This CDR3 contains 13 residues. CDR3 in DNA: TGTGCCAGCAGCTCCAGGGTAGGAGATACGCAGTATTTT. Amino acid sequence: CASSSRVGDTQYF.

In this sample, this clonotype turned up a few times. V gene TRBV14 combines with J gene TRBJ1-1; TRBD1 might be the D (6 bases). Germline V gene sequence: CDR1 SGHDN, CDR2 FVKESK. The length of the CDR3 is 17 residues. Trimming removed 0 bases at V and 1 base at J, with 15 bases between. CDR3 sequence reads: CASSQDRGALGNTEAFF. CDR3 nucleotide sequence: TGTGCCAGCAGCCAAGATCGGGGGGCATTAGGGAACACTGAAGCTTTCTTT.

This clonotype was counted between two and nine times. The chain has TRBV29-1 and TRBJ1-2; D unclear. The CDR3 spans 13 residues. The germline CDR1 and CDR2 sequences are SQVTM and ANQGSEA. The V end lost 1 base, the J end lost 4 bases, and 10 bases lay between the germline ends. For the CDR3, the DNA is TGCAGCGTTGAAGCGAGGGCTTCCTATGGCTACACCTTC. Translation: CSVEARASYGYTF.

This clonotype was picked up many times. The chain links TRBV20-1 to TRBJ1-2; 8 nucleotides line up with TRBD1. The CDR3 is made up of 12 amino acids. Germline-derived CDR1 and CDR2 are DFQATT and SNEGSKA (reference sequence). J was trimmed by 8 bases and V by 3 bases; bases with no gene match: 5. The CDR3 loop reads CSARLTGAGYTF. In DNA, the CDR3 is TGCAGTGCTAGGTTGACAGGGGCGGGCTACACCTTC.

This clonotype has at least ten counts. V and J are TRBV7-2 and TRBJ2-7; no reliable D call. CDR3 size: 12 residues. Trimming took off 9 bases at V and 0 bases at J, with 9 bases between the two ends. Per the germline V gene, CDR1 is SGHTA and CDR2 is FQGNSA. The DNA of the CDR3 is TGTGCCAGTACCGGAGACTCCTACGAGCAGTACTTC. Its translation: CASTGDSYEQYF.

The chain couples TRBV28 to TRBJ1-5; D is uncertain. CDR3 length equals 18 residues. Trimming took off 3 bases at V and 3 bases at J, with 21 bases between the two ends. The germline gives CDR1 MDHEN, CDR2 SYDVKM. CDR3 residues: CASSLTSQVTPINQPQHF. The CDR3 coding sequence is TGTGCCAGCAGTTTGACCAGCCAAGTTACCCCCATCAATCAGCCCCAGCATTTT. The variable domain in full, with the rest retrieved from reference TRBV28 and TRBJ1-5, is DVKVTQSSRYLVKRTGEKVFLECVQDMDHENMFWYRQDPGLGLRLIYFSYDVKMKEKGDIPEGYSVSREKKERFSLILESASTNQTSMYLCASSLTSQVTPINQPQHFGDGTRLSIL.